A single sample is the source of the 9 T cell receptor beta chains below, sequenced in a study of radiotherapy plus CTLA-4 blockade in lung cancer. Profiling relied on immunoSEQ multiplex PCR, and the TCRdb table lists in-frame clones only, not all of them. The sample has around 100,000 clones, 65% to 80% seen once. The specimen comprised peripheral blood, sampled from a patient treated with radiotherapy plus ipilimumab. The receptor set was obtained from a human donor with non-small cell lung cancer who had a partial response to radiotherapy plus ipilimumab. Some clones in this sample may be carry-over from other donors' samples.

As DNA, the CDR3 is TGTGCCAGCAGCTTCTGGGGGGACTATGGCTACACCTTC. It is translated as CASSFWGDYGYTF. This sequence joins TRBV11-2 and TRBJ1-2; weak D call: TRBD1 (5 bases). The CDR3 is 13 amino acids. Per germline, CDR1 SGHAT and CDR2 FQNNGV. Trimming took off 3 bases at V and 3 bases at J, with 8 bases between the two ends. The complete variable domain, with remaining parts taken from reference TRBV11-2 and TRBJ1-2, reads EAGVAQSPRYKIIEKRQSVAFWCNPISGHATLYWYQQILGQGPKLLIQFQNNGVVDDSQLPKDRFSAERLKGVDSTLKIQPAKLEDSAVYLCASSFWGDYGYTFGSGTRLTVV.

On this clone: Other DNA sequences in the same sample also yield this CDR3. V is TRBV15 and J is TRBJ1-1, with 7 bases aligning to TRBD1. CDR3 length: 13 amino acids. The V and J ends lost 2 bases and 4 bases, in that order; junction bases with no gene match: 1. The V gene's germline CDR1 is LNHNV and CDR2 YYDKDF (reference sequence). CDR3 sequence: CATSRNRGTEAFF. The CDR3 DNA reads as TGTGCCACCAGCAGAAACAGGGGCACTGAAGCTTTCTTT.

The chain has TRBV4-1 and TRBJ2-7, with a weak D call TRBD1 (6 bases). The V and J ends lost 0 bases and 2 bases respectively, with 26 bases between them. The CDR3 spans 20 residues. CDR1 and CDR2 (germline): MGHRA, YSYEKL. CDR3: CASSQDKIITGRIGTYEQYF. The CDR3 nucleotides read TGCGCCAGCAGCCAAGATAAGATCATAACAGGGCGCATAGGCACCTACGAGCAGTACTTC.

This clone was found a few times. The genes are TRBV4-1 and TRBJ2-3, with 10 bases aligning to TRBD2. V was pared by 0 bases and J by 1 base, with 1 base of the junction left unmatched. Germline-derived CDR1 and CDR2 are MGHRA and YSYEKL. The CDR3 runs 16 residues. The CDR3 loop is CASSQDTSGGTDTQYF. The CDR3 DNA sequence: TGCGCCAGCAGCCAAGATACTAGCGGGGGCACAGATACGCAGTATTTT.

The count of this clone is one. The rearrangement links TRBV9 to TRBJ2-7; D might be TRBD1 (5 bases). The CDR3 totals 13 residues. Germline assignment: CDR1 SGDLS and CDR2 YYNGEE. Trimming left V 4 bases short and J 1 base short, with 9 bases between. CDR3 protein: CASSPRTSYEQYF. For the CDR3, the DNA is TGTGCCAGCAGCCCCCGGACATCCTACGAGCAGTACTTC.

The chain combines TRBV9 with TRBJ1-3; no definite D call. The V end lost 1 base, the J end lost 1 base, and 6 bases lay between the germline ends. Germline-derived CDR1 and CDR2 are SGDLS and YYNGEE. CDR3 size: 14 residues. The CDR3 bases are TGTGCCAGCAGCGTACGGGTTTCTGGAAACACCATATATTTT. Protein product: CASSVRVSGNTIYF. Full variable domain (remainder filled in from reference TRBV9 and TRBJ1-3): DSGVTQTPKHLITATGQRVTLRCSPRSGDLSVYWYQQSLDQGLQFLIQYYNGEERAKGNILERFSAQQFPDLHSELNLSSLELGDSALYFCASSVRVSGNTIYFGEGSWLTVV.

V usage is TRBV7-3 and J usage is TRBJ2-5; no clear D gene. The J call is in doubt because the DNA end fits TRBJ2-7 better. The length of the CDR3 is 13 residues. Germline CDR1 and CDR2: SGHTA and FQGTGA. The CDR3 sequence: CASSLIGNYEQYF. CDR3 in DNA: TGTGCCAGCAGCTTAATTGGCAACTACGAGCAGTACTTC.

The J gene is TRBJ2-7, the V gene TRBV28; tentatively, D is TRBD2 (6 bases). Germline loops: CDR1 MDHEN, CDR2 SYDVKM. V was clipped by 8 bases and J by 6 bases, with 11 bases between them. This CDR3 region has 11 residues. The CDR3 coding sequence is TGTGCCAGCGGGGGGAACGGCGAGCAGTACTTC. Translating it yields CASGGNGEQYF.

The chain couples TRBV19 to TRBJ2-5, with a possible D match to TRBD1 (5 bases). The tail of the sequence fits TRBJ2-7 better, so the J call may be wrong. Germline CDR1 is LNHDA and CDR2 is SQIVND (reference sequence). This CDR3 spans 13 amino acids. CDR3 loop: CASSVQGGYEQYF. CDR3 in DNA: TGTGCCAGTAGTGTTCAGGGTGGCTACGAGCAGTACTTC.